This entry describes one T cell receptor (beta chain). The record originates from a study of shared clonotypes between healthy human individuals. Overall study: Ranging from 18 to 49 in age, donors were two women and a few men.

CD8 cells classed as naive were CD45RO-negative and positively selected for CCR7, excluding terminally differentiated effector memory CD45RA+ cells. Per the germline V gene, CDR1 is SGDLS and CDR2 is YYNGEE. This CDR3 contains 16 residues. After removal of 4 bases from V and 2 bases from J, the junction contained 8 bases not matched to a gene. Every subset had its genomic DNA shared out evenly among several immunoSEQ plates. Here immunoSEQ multiplex PCR was the method, and the copy in TCRdb shows in-frame clones only, minus some. Seen here are about 610,000 clones, 95% to 96% observed once, and the top ten hold about 0.12%.

The sequenced sample consisted of naive CD8+ T cells sorted from blood. The TCR originated in a woman aged 25 to 45 in good health. The chain combines TRBV9 with TRBJ2-3, with TRBD2 matching 9 bases. CDR3 coding DNA: TGTGCCAGCAGCACCGGGACTAGCTTTTCCACAGATACGCAGTATTTT. Its protein product is CASSTGTSFSTDTQYF.